This T cell receptor beta chain was recovered during a study of sequential checkpoint blockade in melanoma (dated by TCRdb to about 2019). Study-level background: Patients were randomized 1:1 to first-line nivolumab followed by ipilimumab (arm A) or ipilimumab followed by nivolumab (arm B). Maintenance nivolumab was given following each of the two trial sequences.

A remark on this clone: The antigen this receptor binds is unknown. Base qualities are not recorded, but no much larger clone differs from it by a single base.

Points the paper makes about the study in general: Larger, independent patient cohorts are needed to validate the response-prediction model that combines TCR metrics and mutation burden.

The CDR3 measures 20 amino acids from cysteine to phenylalanine. Only the CDR3 DNA is retained, 60 bases long and in frame from the first base. V drops 4 bases and J drops 3 bases, leaving 28 bases in between. CDR1 and CDR2 are drawn from the germline V gene: MRHNA, SNTAGT. The sample's treatment or condition label is to be understood as: randomized to nivolumab then ipilimumab (arm A) or the reverse (arm B). None of the patients in the trial had previously been given DNA-damaging chemotherapy. Thawed PBMCs were sorted on a FACS Aria II flow cytometer to isolate live CD3+CD8+ cells negative for CD19 and CD56. CheckMate 064, a randomized, open-label phase II trial of sequential checkpoint blockade, was the source of the samples, all of which came from patients with melanoma. Leukapheresis was used to collect peripheral blood mononuclear cells, which were then purified with Ficoll-Paque and frozen in human serum with roughly 9% DMSO. Right after sorting, the blood CD3+CD8+ cells were verified to be >98% pure, and DNA extraction followed.

TCRbeta CDR3 regions were immunosequenced from genomic DNA with the immunoSEQ Assay. Genomic DNA was amplified by bias-controlled multiplex PCR before high-throughput sequencing. Turning to the authors' computational methods: To quantify the absolute abundance of each unique TCRbeta CDR3 region, the sequences were collapsed and filtered. Clonality, defined as 1 minus Pielou's evenness, was calculated using productive rearrangements only. Clones with significantly greater frequencies in on-treatment versus baseline samples were identified using a previously published method. TCRdb took over this immuneACCESS table, retaining in-frame rearrangements with V and J assigned. Such tables are incomplete; in checked studies, under half of the missing clones stem from an unresolved V gene, and the remainder is unexplained. D and trimming come from the DNA, and the V and J calls and clone size come from that table. A total of 18,000 or so clones appear in this sample, 74% of them only once. The biggest ten clones account for approximately 35% of the sample.

The clonotype comes from a human donor with melanoma. The chain was built from TRBV6-4 and TRBJ1-5; 6 matching bases give a weak D call of TRBD1. The input for sequencing was CD8+ T cells sorted from blood (inferred from file names), taken from a patient given nivolumab and ipilimumab in sequence. The CDR3 amino acid sequence is: CASSVTRWGQYFAHNQPQHF. The nucleotides read TGTGCCAGCAGTGTAACGCGTTGGGGACAATACTTCGCACACAATCAGCCCCAGCATTTT.